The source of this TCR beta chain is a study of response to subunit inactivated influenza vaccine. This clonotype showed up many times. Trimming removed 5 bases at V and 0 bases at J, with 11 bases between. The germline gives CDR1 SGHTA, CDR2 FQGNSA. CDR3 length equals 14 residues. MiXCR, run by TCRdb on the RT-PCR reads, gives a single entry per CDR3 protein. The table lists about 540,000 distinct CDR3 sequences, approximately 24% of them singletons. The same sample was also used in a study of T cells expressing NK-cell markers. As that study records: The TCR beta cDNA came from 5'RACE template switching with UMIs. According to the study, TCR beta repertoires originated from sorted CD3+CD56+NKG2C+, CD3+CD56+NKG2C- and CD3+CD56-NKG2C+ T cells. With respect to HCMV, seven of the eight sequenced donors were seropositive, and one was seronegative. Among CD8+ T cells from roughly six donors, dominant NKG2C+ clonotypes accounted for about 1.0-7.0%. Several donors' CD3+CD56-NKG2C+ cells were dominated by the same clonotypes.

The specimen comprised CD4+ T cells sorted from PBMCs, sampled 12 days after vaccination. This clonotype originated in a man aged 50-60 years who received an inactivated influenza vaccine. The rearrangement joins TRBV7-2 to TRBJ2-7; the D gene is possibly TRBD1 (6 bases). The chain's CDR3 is CASSTRGASYEQYF. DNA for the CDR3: TGTGCCAGCAGCACCAGGGGCGCCTCCTACGAGCAGTACTTC.